This entry describes one TCR beta chain. The antigen remains undetermined. A junction boundary mismatches the germline segment, possibly from a read error. This entry is derived from a study of blood T cells in healthy people across ages. Study conclusions and caveats: Possibly, changes in expanded clonotypes were confounded because donor CMV status was unknown.

Then a second PCR, running about 7 to 11 cycles, was carried out with a sample-barcoded 5' primer and a J-beta primer mix. From the 5' RACE reads, TCRdb called clonotypes with MiXCR, one entry per CDR3 protein. The table includes over 1,500,000 distinct CDR3 sequences, around 48% detected once. Germline V lookup: CDR1 LGHNA, CDR2 YSLEER. The CDR3 has 15 amino acids. The sequence was obtained from a woman aged 40 to 55 in good health. The sequencing sample was made of blood. This sequence joins TRBV4-3 and TRBJ2-4; tentatively, D is TRBD2 (6 bases). The J call may be faulty, since TRBJ2-7 better matches the DNA end. In DNA form, the CDR3 reads TGCGCCAGCGGCCATAGCGGACATGGCGTTTACGAGCAGTACTTC. As protein: CASGHSGHGVYEQYF.